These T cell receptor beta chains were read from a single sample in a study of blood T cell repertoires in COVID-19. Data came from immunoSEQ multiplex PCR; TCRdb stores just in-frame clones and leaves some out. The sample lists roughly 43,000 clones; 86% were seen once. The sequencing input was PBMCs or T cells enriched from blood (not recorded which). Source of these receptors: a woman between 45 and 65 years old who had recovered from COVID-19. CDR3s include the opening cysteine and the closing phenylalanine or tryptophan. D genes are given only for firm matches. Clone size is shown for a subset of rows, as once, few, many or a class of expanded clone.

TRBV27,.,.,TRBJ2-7,CASRGAGISSYEQYF,TGTGCCAGCAGGGGGGCCGGGATTAGCTCCTACGAGCAGTACTTC
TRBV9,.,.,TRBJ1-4,CASSPRDHRGEKLFF,TGTGCCAGCAGCCCCCGGGACCACCGGGGGGAAAAACTGTTTTTT
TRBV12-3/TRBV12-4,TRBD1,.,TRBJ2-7,CASSRDRGYEQYF,TGTGCCAGCAGCCGAGACAGGGGGTACGAGCAGTACTTC
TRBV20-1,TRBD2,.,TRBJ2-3,CSASGAGVGTDTQYF,TGCAGTGCAAGTGGGGCGGGAGTGGGCACAGATACGCAGTATTTT
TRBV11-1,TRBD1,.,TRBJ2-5,CASSYGTVLQETQYF,TGTGCCAGCAGCTACGGGACAGTACTCCAAGAGACCCAGTACTTC
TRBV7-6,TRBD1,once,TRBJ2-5,CASSLGSTGGQETQYF,TGTGCCAGCAGCTTAGGATCTACAGGGGGCCAAGAGACCCAGTACTTC
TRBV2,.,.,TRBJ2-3,CASSEAPGQIVTQYF,TGTGCCAGCAGTGAAGCGCCCGGACAGATCGTTACGCAGTATTTT
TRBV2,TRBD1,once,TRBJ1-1,CASSERQGMNTEAFF,TGTGCCAGCAGTGAACGACAGGGCATGAACACTGAAGCTTTCTTT
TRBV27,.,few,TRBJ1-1,CASSRRGGTNTEAFF,TGTGCCAGCAGCCGTAGGGGGGGAACAAACACTGAAGCTTTCTTT
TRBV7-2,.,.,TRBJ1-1,CASSLVPYGTEAFF,TGTGCCAGCAGCTTAGTACCCTACGGCACTGAAGCTTTCTTT
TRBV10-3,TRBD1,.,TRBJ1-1,CAISDYRGDTEAFF,TGTGCCATCAGTGATTACAGGGGGGACACTGAAGCTTTCTTT
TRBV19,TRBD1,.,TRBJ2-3,CASAPGQSTDTQYF,TGTGCCAGTGCTCCGGGACAGAGCACAGATACGCAGTATTTT
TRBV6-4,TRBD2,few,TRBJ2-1,CASSDLAGGDNEQFF,TGTGCCAGCAGTGATCTAGCGGGAGGGGACAATGAGCAGTTCTTC
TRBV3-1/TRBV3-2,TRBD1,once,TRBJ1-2,CASSQDRDRGSWGGYTF,TGTGCCAGCAGCCAAGATCGGGACAGGGGGAGTTGGGGTGGCTACACCTTC
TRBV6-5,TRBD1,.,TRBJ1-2,CASSFDRGQTYGYTF,TGTGCCAGCAGCTTTGACAGGGGACAAACCTATGGCTACACCTTC
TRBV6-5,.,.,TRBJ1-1,CASSYSSTLGNTEAFF,TGTGCCAGCAGTTACTCGTCGACACTGGGGAACACTGAAGCTTTCTTT
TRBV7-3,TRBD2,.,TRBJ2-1,CASSSNGGLAGDEQFF,TGTGCCAGCAGCTCAAATGGGGGACTAGCGGGGGATGAGCAGTTCTTC
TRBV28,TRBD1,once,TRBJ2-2,CASSSPTGGNTGELFF,TGTGCCAGCAGTTCCCCAACAGGGGGGAACACCGGGGAGCTGTTTTTT
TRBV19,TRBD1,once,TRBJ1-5,CASSGTGGQPQHF,TGTGCCAGTTCTGGGACAGGAGGGCAGCCCCAGCATTTT
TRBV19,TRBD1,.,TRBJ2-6,CASSTHRGRGANVLTF,TGTGCCAGTAGTACCCACAGGGGACGTGGGGCCAACGTCCTGACTTTC
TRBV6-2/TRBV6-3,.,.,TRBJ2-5,CASSSTVQGGTQYF,TGTGCCAGCAGTTCCACGGTTCAGGGGGGTACCCAGTACTTC
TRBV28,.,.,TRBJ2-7,CTSSLSTVYEQYF,TGTACCAGCAGTTTATCGACAGTCTACGAGCAGTACTTC
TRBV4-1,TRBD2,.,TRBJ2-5,CASSPWTSGGMTYQETQYF,TGCGCCAGCTCGCCCTGGACTAGCGGGGGGATGACGTACCAAGAGACCCAGTACTTC
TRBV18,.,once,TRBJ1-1,CASSPDLGQGTEAFF,TGTGCCAGCTCACCTGACTTGGGTCAGGGGACTGAAGCTTTCTTT
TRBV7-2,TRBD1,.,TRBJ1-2,CASSNGQGAGGYTF,TGTGCCAGCAGCAACGGACAGGGTGCGGGTGGCTACACCTTC
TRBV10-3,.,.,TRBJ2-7,CAISSQGSYEQYF,TGTGCCATCAGTTCGCAGGGGTCCTACGAGCAGTACTTC
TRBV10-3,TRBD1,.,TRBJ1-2,CAISGTGGSYGYTF,TGTGCCATCAGTGGGACAGGGGGCTCCTATGGCTACACCTTC
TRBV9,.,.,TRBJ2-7,CASSVAPGYEQYF,TGTGCCAGCAGCGTAGCGCCCGGTTACGAGCAGTACTTC
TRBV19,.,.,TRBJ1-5,CASSWGLQPQHF,TGTGCCAGTAGTTGGGGCCTCCAGCCCCAGCATTTT
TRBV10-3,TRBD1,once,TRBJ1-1,CAISLGQAGTEAFF,TGTGCCATCAGTCTAGGACAGGCGGGCACTGAAGCTTTCTTT
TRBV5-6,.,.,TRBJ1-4,CASSLGQGSEKLFF,TGTGCCAGCAGCTTGGGGCAGGGGAGTGAAAAACTGTTTTTT
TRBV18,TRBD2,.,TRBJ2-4,CASSSGLAGGLAKNIQYF,TGTGCCAGCTCATCCGGACTAGCGGGAGGGCTAGCCAAAAACATTCAGTACTTC
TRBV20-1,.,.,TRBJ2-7,CSASNNKARGLLYEQYF,TGCAGTGCTAGTAACAATAAAGCTCGGGGGTTACTTTACGAGCAGTACTTC
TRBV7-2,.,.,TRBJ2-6,CASSLGRFRANVLTF,TGTGCCAGCAGCTTAGGCAGGTTCAGGGCCAACGTCCTGACTTTC
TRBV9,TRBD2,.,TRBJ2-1,CASSVPTSGLNYNEQFF,TGTGCCAGCAGCGTACCGACTAGCGGCCTCAACTACAATGAGCAGTTCTTC
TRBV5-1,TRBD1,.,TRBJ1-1,CASTQGAATEAFF,TGCGCCAGCACACAGGGGGCGGCAACTGAAGCTTTCTTT
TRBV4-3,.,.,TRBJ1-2,CASSPQRGGNYGYTF,TGCGCCAGCAGCCCCCAAAGAGGCGGGAACTATGGCTACACCTTC
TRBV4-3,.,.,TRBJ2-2,CASSQATPYSDTGELFF,TGCGCCAGCAGCCAAGCCACCCCCTATAGTGACACCGGGGAGCTGTTTTTT
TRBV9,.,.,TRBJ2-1,CASSVGGGSSYNEQFF,TGTGCCAGCAGCGTAGGGGGCGGTAGCTCCTACAATGAGCAGTTCTTC
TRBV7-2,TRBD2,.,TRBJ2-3,CASSLGVGGGTDTQYF,TGTGCCAGCAGCTTAGGGGTCGGGGGGGGCACAGATACGCAGTATTTT
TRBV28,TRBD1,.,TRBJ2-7,CASTSSLGQGSYEQYF,TGTGCCAGCACCTCATCCTTGGGACAGGGCTCCTACGAGCAGTACTTC
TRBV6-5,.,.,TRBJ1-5,CASSYGGESQPQHF,TGTGCCAGCAGTTACGGGGGGGAGAGTCAGCCCCAGCATTTT
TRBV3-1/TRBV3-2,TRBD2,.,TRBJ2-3,CASSQDGTSGTDTQYF,TGTGCCAGCAGCCAAGACGGGACTAGCGGTACAGATACGCAGTATTTT
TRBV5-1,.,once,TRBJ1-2,CASSLVDSTYGYTF,TGCGCCAGCAGCTTGGTCGACAGCACCTATGGCTACACCTTC
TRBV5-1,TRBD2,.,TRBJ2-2,CASSLAGRATGELFF,TGCGCCAGCAGCTTGGCCGGGAGGGCGACCGGGGAGCTGTTTTTT
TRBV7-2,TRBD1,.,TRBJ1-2,CASSPETGGRGYTF,TGTGCCAGCAGCCCGGAGACAGGGGGCCGGGGCTACACCTTC
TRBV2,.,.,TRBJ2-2,CASRVGANTGELFF,TGTGCCAGCCGGGTAGGAGCGAACACCGGGGAGCTGTTTTTT
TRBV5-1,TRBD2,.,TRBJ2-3,CASSLGLAGGEGATDTQYF,TGCGCCAGCAGCTTGGGACTAGCGGGCGGCGAGGGGGCCACAGATACGCAGTATTTT
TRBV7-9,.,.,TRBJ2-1,CASSLGVGGYEQFF,TGTGCCAGCAGCTTAGGGGTGGGGGGTTATGAGCAGTTCTTC
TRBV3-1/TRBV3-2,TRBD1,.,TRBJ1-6,CASSQGGQGRNSPLHF,TGTGCCAGCAGCCAGGGGGGACAGGGACGGAATTCACCCCTCCACTTT
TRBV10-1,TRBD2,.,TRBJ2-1,CASSDRTSGHNEQFF,TGCGCCAGCAGTGATCGAACTAGCGGACACAATGAGCAGTTCTTC
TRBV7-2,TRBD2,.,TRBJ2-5,CASSFQGSGGAGETQYF,TGTGCCAGCAGCTTCCAGGGTAGCGGGGGGGCCGGGGAGACCCAGTACTTC